These 3 T cell receptor beta chains were all obtained from the same sample, sequenced in a study of metastatic and nonmetastatic thyroid tumors. The entire patient cohort was treatment-naive prior to thyroid surgery. TCRdb called clones again from the PCR reads with MiXCR. The table has 20,000 to 25,000 clones, over 25% seen once. Sequenced sample: tumor tissue. The receptors were gathered from a female donor with papillary thyroid cancer or a benign thyroid nodule (not recorded which). Some clones in this sample may be carry-over from other donors' samples.

This clone was recorded at least ten times. This rearrangement joins TRBV4-1 to TRBJ2-5; D ambiguous. The ends were cut back, 4 bases at V and 0 bases at J, with 12 bases in the middle. This CDR3 contains 15 residues. Looked up from germline, CDR1 is MGHRA and CDR2 is YSYEKL. CDR3 sequence reads: CASSLARQNQETQYF. The CDR3 nucleotides read TGCGCCAGCAGCCTGGCGAGGCAGAACCAAGAGACCCAGTACTTC.

This clone was recorded many times. V is TRBV28 and J is TRBJ1-1, with 8 bases fitting TRBD1. Germline V lookup: CDR1 MDHEN, CDR2 SYDVKM. V lost 7 bases and J lost 5; bases outside the gene matches: 12. CDR3 size: 15 residues. CDR3 nucleotides: TGTGCCAGCAAGTCTTCAGGGGGCGGGTGGACTGAAGCTTTCTTT. This translates into CASKSSGGGWTEAFF.

The chain carries TRBV30 and TRBJ2-1; 13 nucleotides align to TRBD2. This CDR3 is built from 17 residues. With 0 bases clipped from V and 1 base from J, the junction kept 3 bases outside the gene matches. Germline CDR1 is GTSNPN and CDR2 is SVGIG (reference sequence). CDR3 DNA: TGTGCCTGGAGTGTACTAGCGGGAGGGGTATCCTACAATGAGCAGTTCTTC. Amino acid sequence: CAWSVLAGGVSYNEQFF.